Each of the 5 T cell receptor beta chains below was sequenced from the same sample in a study of CD8+ T cells in alopecia areata. RNA, once extracted, was reverse transcribed into cDNA for use as the sequencing template. Produced via immunoSEQ multiplex PCR; TCRdb's table is partial and in-frame only. Here the sample spans about 130,000 clones, roughly 58% being singletons. Sequencing was performed on CD4+ T cells sorted from blood, taken at week 0. The receptors come from a human donor with alopecia areata.

The sample holds many counts of this clone. The chain couples TRBV28 to TRBJ1-5; D remains ambiguous. The CDR3 sequence is 17 residues long. Trimming left V 6 bases short and J 0 bases short, with 18 bases between. The germline V gene encodes CDR1 MDHEN and CDR2 SYDVKM. CDR3 region: CASSEPPGFNSNQPQHF. In DNA, the CDR3 is TGTGCCAGCAGCGAACCACCGGGATTCAATAGCAATCAGCCCCAGCATTTT.

V and J are TRBV6-5 and TRBJ2-3, with 10 bases lining up with TRBD2. The germline V gene encodes CDR1 MNHEY and CDR2 SVGAGI. This CDR3 comprises 15 residues. V was pared by 5 bases and J by 3 bases, with 5 bases of the junction left unmatched. CDR3 bases: TGTGCCAGCAGTCAACTAGCGGGAATGACAGATACGCAGTATTTT. Its translation: CASSQLAGMTDTQYF.

The V and J genes are TRBV11-1 and TRBJ2-5; the D is unclear. CDR1 is SGHAT and CDR2 is FQDESV in the germline V gene (reference sequence). V shed 4 bases and J shed 5 bases, with 5 bases lying between them. The length of the CDR3 is 11 residues. CDR3 bases: TGTGCCAGCAGCTCGGAGGAGACCCAGTACTTC. Amino acid sequence: CASSSEETQYF.

This clone was observed a handful of times. The chain is built from TRBV29-1 and TRBJ2-3; 10 bases line up with TRBD2. The CDR3 is 14 residues long. Losses at the gene ends were 4 bases for V and 3 bases for J; bases not matched to a gene: 4. CDR1 is SQVTM and CDR2 is ANQGSEA in the germline V gene. CDR3 nucleotide sequence: TGCAGCGTTGGAGCGGGAGGGCCAACAGATACGCAGTATTTT. It encodes CSVGAGGPTDTQYF.

This clone was observed a few times. The chain recombines TRBV7-3 with TRBJ2-3; a weak D match, TRBD2 (5 bases). Trimming cost V 6 bases and J 0 bases, with 10 bases left between them. The CDR3 is 14 amino acids. Germline-derived CDR1 and CDR2 are SGHTA and FQGTGA. CDR3 nucleotides: TGTGCCAGCAGTCCCCGACTAAGCACAGATACGCAGTATTTT. Translated: CASSPRLSTDTQYF. Using reference TRBV7-3 and TRBJ2-3 for the parts outside the CDR3, the full variable domain is GAGVSQTPSNKVTEKGKYVELRCDPISGHTALYWYRQSLGQGPEFLIYFQGTGAADDSGLPNDRFFAVRPEGSVSTLKIQRTERGDSAVYLCASSPRLSTDTQYFGPGTRLTVL.